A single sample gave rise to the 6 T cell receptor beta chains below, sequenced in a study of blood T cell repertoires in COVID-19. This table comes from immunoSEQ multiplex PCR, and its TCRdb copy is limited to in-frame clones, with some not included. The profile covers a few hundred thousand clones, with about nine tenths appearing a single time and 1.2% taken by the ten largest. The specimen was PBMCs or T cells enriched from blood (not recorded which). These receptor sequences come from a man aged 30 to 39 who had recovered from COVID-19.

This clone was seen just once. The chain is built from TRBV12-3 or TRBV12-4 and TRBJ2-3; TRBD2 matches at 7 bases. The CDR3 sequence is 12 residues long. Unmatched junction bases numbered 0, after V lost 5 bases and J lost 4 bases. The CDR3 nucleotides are TGTGCCAGCAGTCGGGGGGCAGATACGCAGTATTTT. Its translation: CASSRGADTQYF.

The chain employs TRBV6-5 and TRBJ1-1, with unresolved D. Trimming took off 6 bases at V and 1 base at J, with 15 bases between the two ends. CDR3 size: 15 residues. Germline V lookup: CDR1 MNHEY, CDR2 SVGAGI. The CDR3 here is CASRPTRIENTEAFF. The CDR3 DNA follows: TGTGCCAGCAGACCGACACGAATTGAGAACACTGAAGCTTTCTTT.

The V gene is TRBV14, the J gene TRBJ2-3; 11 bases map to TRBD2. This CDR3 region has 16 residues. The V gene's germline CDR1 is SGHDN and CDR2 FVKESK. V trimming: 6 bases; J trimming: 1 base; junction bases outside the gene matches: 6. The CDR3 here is CASSRRGLAGTDTQYF. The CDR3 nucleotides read TGTGCCAGCAGTCGACGGGGACTAGCGGGCACAGATACGCAGTATTTT. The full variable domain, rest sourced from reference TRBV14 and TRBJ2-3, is EAGVTQFPSHSVIEKGQTVTLRCDPISGHDNLYWYRRVMGKEIKFLLHFVKESKQDESGMPNNRFLAERTGGTYSTLKVQPAELEDSGVYFCASSRRGLAGTDTQYFGPGTRLTVL.

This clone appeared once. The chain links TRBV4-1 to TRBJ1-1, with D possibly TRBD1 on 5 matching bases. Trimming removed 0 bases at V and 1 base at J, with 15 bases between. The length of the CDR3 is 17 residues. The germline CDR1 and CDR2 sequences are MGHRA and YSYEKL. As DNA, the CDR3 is TGCGCCAGCAGCCAAGATCCTACAGGTGGGGAGAACACTGAAGCTTTCTTT. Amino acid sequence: CASSQDPTGGENTEAFF.

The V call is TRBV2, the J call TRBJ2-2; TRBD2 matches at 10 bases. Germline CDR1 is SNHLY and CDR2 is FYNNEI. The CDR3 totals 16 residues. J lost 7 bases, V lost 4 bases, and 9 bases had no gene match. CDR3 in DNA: TGTGCCAGCAGTGCGGCAGCGGGGGGGCGGATCGGGGAGCTGTTTTTT. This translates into CASSAAAGGRIGELFF. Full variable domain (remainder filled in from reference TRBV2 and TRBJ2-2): EPEVTQTPSHQVTQMGQEVILRCVPISNHLYFYWYRQILGQKVEFLVSFYNNEISEKSEIFDDQFSVERPDGSNFTLKIRSTKLEDSAMYFCASSAAAGGRIGELFFGEGSRLTVL.

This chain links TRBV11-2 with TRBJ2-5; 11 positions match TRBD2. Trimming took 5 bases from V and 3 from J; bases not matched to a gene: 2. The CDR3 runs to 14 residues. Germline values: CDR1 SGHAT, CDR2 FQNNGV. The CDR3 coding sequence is TGTGCCAGCAGCGCTAGCGGGGGGAAAGAGACCCAGTACTTC. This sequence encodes CASSASGGKETQYF.